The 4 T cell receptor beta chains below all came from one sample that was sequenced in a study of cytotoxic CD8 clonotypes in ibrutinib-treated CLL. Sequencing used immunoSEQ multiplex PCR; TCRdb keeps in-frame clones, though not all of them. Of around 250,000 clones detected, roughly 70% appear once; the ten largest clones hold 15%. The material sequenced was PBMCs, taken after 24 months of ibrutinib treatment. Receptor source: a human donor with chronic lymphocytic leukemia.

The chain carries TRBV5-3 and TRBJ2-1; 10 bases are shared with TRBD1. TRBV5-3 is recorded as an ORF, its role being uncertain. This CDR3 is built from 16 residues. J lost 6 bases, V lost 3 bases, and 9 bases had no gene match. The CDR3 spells CARSWRTGGIGNEQFF. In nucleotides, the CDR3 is TGTGCCAGAAGCTGGCGGACAGGGGGGATCGGCAATGAGCAGTTCTTC.

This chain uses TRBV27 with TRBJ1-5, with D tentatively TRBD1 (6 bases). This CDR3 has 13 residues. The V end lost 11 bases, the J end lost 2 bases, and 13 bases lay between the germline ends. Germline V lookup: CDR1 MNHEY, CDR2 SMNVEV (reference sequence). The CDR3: CAPKQGRNQPQHF. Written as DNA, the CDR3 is TGTGCCCCTAAACAGGGACGCAATCAGCCCCAGCATTTT.

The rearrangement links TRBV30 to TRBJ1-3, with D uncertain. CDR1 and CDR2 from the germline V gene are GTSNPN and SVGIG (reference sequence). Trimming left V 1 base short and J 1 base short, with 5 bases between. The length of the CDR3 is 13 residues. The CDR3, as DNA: TGTGCCTGGAGTGACCAGTCTGGAAACACCATATATTTT. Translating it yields CAWSDQSGNTIYF.

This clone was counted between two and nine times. Here the CDR3 reads CASSLRVATDTQYF. The CDR3 nucleotides are TGTGCCAGCAGCCTCAGAGTTGCCACAGATACGCAGTATTTT. The chain uses TRBV7-2 and TRBJ2-3; no reliable D call. The ends were cut back, 5 bases at V and 2 bases at J, with 11 bases in the middle. The CDR3 is 14 amino acids. CDR1 is SGHTA and CDR2 is FQGNSA in the germline V gene.